The clone carrying this T cell receptor (beta chain) was recorded once. Its cognate antigen is unknown. The entry originates in a study of OX40 agonist ivuxolimab in advanced cancers. Germline CDR1 and CDR2: MDHEN and SYDVKM. V shed 2 bases and J shed 7 bases, with 18 bases lying between them. The CDR3 runs 16 residues. Study findings and constraints: The authors also found low normalized T-cell clonal expansion in some nonresponders.

TCRdb keeps only in-frame clones here, not all; method: immunoSEQ multiplex PCR. Here the sample spans tens of thousands of clones, 75% to 90% being singletons. This sequence was found in an adult with an advanced solid tumor such as melanoma, head and neck, liver or kidney cancer. V gene TRBV28 combines with J gene TRBJ2-1; D perhaps matches TRBD1 (6 bases). The sample here was CD4+ or CD8+ T cells sorted from blood, taken in a trial of the OX40 agonist ivuxolimab. Here the CDR3 reads CASSLRNRVIRNEQFF. The CDR3 DNA sequence: TGTGCCAGCAGTTTAAGGAACAGGGTCATCAGGAATGAGCAGTTCTTC.